These T cell receptor beta chains were read from a single sample in a study of human T cells and chemical hapten exposure. TCRdb reanalysed the RACE reads using MiXCR and keeps one entry per CDR3 protein. The repertoire holds fewer than 500,000 distinct CDR3 sequences, with roughly 5% as singletons. The sequenced sample was whole blood, obtained in connection with sensitization to the hapten diphenylcyclopropenone (DPC). These receptors came from a woman in her 50s with alopecia areata. Some clones in this sample may be carry-over from other donors' samples. Both conserved end residues are part of each CDR3. Size is omitted from some rows. Given values are once, few, many or a class for expanded clones.

TRBV11-2	TRBJ2-3	many	14	CASSLSYKVDTQYF
TRBV9	TRBJ2-3	few	13	CASSVDGGDTQYF
TRBV18	TRBJ1-1	many	13	CASSIDLGTEAFF
TRBV6-5	TRBJ1-1	many	16	CASSYSHVRGETEAFF
TRBV7-9	TRBJ2-2	.	17	CASSLTSGGASTGELFF
TRBV28	TRBJ2-7	few	16	CASSLGLAAVSNEQYF
TRBV5-1	TRBJ1-6	many	18	CASSLSEGGNSYNSPLHF
TRBV29-1	TRBJ1-2	many	12	CSALGQNYGYTF
TRBV29-1	TRBJ1-1	.	15	CSVETGRIGNTEAFF
TRBV27	TRBJ2-7	many	11	CASSSGYEQYF
TRBV28	TRBJ2-1	many	14	CASSLTTRKNEQFF
TRBV29-1	TRBJ1-3	many	12	CSVEDKRDTIYF
TRBV30	TRBJ1-3	many	15	CAWGRGASSGNTIYF
TRBV4-3	TRBJ1-3	few	15	CASSQENQPGNTIYF
TRBV6-5	TRBJ2-7	many	13	CASSSPTGNEQYF
TRBV3-1	TRBJ1-5	many	19	CASSLYRRVGSYSNQPQHF
TRBV6-1	TRBJ2-7	.	12	CASSERAYEQYF
TRBV7-9	TRBJ2-3	many	13	CASSRAGADTQYF
TRBV28	TRBJ2-3	many	14	CASSFDMGGPFLYF
TRBV7-2	TRBJ1-1	many	14	CASSNRSPNTEAFF
TRBV7-8	TRBJ2-2	many	16	CARPTSDGANTGELFF
TRBV12-3/TRBV12-4	TRBJ1-1	many	14	CASRSDRAITEAFF
TRBV6-1	TRBJ1-1	few	13	CASMNRGDTEAFF
TRBV5-6	TRBJ1-1	many	14	CASSGGGMNTEAFF
TRBV12-3/TRBV12-4	TRBJ2-2	.	14	CVSSFPRNTGELFF
TRBV29-1	TRBJ2-6	many	14	CSVDFLSGANVLTF
TRBV25-1	TRBJ1-1	many	13	CASSERGNTEAFF
TRBV18	TRBJ1-4	many	14	CASSPGTVNEKLFF